A few counts support the clone carrying this T cell receptor (beta chain). The antigen is not known. This sample stems from a study of cytomegalovirus exposure and HLA in healthy donors. Broader study findings: As confirmed in vitro, a few CMV-associated chains were specific for CMV antigens.

TCRdb keeps only in-frame clones here, not all; method: immunoSEQ multiplex PCR. Of a few hundred thousand clones in the sample, 70% to 90% were seen once. CDR1 SGHAT and CDR2 FQNNGV come from the germline V gene. The V segment lost 4 bases and the J segment 0 bases; nucleotides outside the gene matches: 6. There are 16 residues in the CDR3. The clonotype was recovered from a woman under 30 in good health and CMV-seronegative. The specimen was PBMCs. This sequence joins TRBV11-2 and TRBJ2-7; 10 positions agree with TRBD2. CDR3 sequence reads: CASSSLLAGASYEQYF. Here the CDR3 DNA reads TGTGCCAGCAGCTCCCTTCTAGCGGGGGCCTCCTACGAGCAGTACTTC.